The present T cell receptor (beta chain) was sequenced within a study of blood T cells in healthy people across ages. Study-wide background: Roughly one uniquely barcoded beta molecule per two T cells was captured.

Study-wide results and limits: Naive T cell percentage by flow cytometry tracked strongly with beta diversity. The recorded TCR beta diversity per million T cells decreased in a roughly linear manner with age. Investigators treated diversity estimates from one million T cells as underestimates.

Concerning this clonotype: Its target is unknown.

The authors ran a second PCR of roughly 6 to 11 cycles using a sample-barcoded 5' primer and a J-beta primer mix. MiXCR, applied by TCRdb to the 5' RACE reads, yields one record per CDR3 protein. Of 850,000 to 1,000,000 distinct CDR3 sequences in the sample, roughly 51% were seen once. Sequenced sample: blood. This clonotype was sampled from a woman aged 55-75 years in good health.

The CDR3 DNA follows: TGTGCCAGCAGCACGGGACAGGGGTCCTACGAGCAGTACTTC. Translated: CASSTGQGSYEQYF. The rearrangement joins TRBV28 to TRBJ2-7; 10 nucleotides align to TRBD1. The J segment lost 1 base and the V segment lost 6 bases, leaving 3 bases of the junction unmatched. The CDR3 consists of 14 residues. Germline values: CDR1 MDHEN, CDR2 SYDVKM. Combining the CDR3 with reference TRBV28 and TRBJ2-7 gives the whole variable domain DVKVTQSSRYLVKRTGEKVFLECVQDMDHENMFWYRQDPGLGLRLIYFSYDVKMKEKGDIPEGYSVSREKKERFSLILESASTNQTSMYLCASSTGQGSYEQYFGPGTRLTVT.